One and the same sample provided the 32 T cell receptor beta chains below, sequenced in a study of human T cells and chemical hapten exposure. TCRdb passed the RACE reads through MiXCR, listing each CDR3 protein once. The sample shows around 120,000 distinct CDR3 sequences, roughly 15% of them seen only once. Time point meaning: patch test 1, 2 weeks after DPC sensitization. Treatment described: therapeutic diphenylcyclopropenone sensitization with weekly scalp DPC. The sequenced sample was whole blood, obtained in connection with sensitization to the hapten diphenylcyclopropenone (DPC). Source of these receptors: a man between 18 and 29 years old with alopecia areata. Some clones in this sample may be carry-over from other donors' samples.

The chain employs TRBV6-2 or TRBV6-3 and TRBJ1-4; D gene unclear. The V and J ends lost 0 bases and 8 bases respectively, with 13 bases between them. This CDR3 has 15 amino acids. CDR1 is MNHEY, CDR2 SVGEGT, per germline. Here the CDR3 DNA reads TGTGCCAGCAGTTACTCGACCGGTTCGTACGAAAAACTGTTTTTT. This translates into CASSYSTGSYEKLFF.

This clonotype was counted a single time. CDR3 residues: CASSQAGLGDTQYF. The CDR3 DNA is TGCGCCAGCAGCCAAGCGGGACTCGGGGATACGCAGTATTTT. The chain is built from TRBV4-3 and TRBJ2-3; D possibly corresponds to TRBD2 (6 bases). Germline loops: CDR1 LGHNA, CDR2 YSLEER. This CDR3 is 14 amino acids long. The germline V and J ends were trimmed by 1 base and 6 bases, with 11 bases remaining between them.

The table lists this clonotype with a few counts. The chain uses TRBV10-3 and TRBJ2-7; D gene unclear. This CDR3 comprises 13 residues. Germline V gives CDR1 ENHRY, CDR2 SYGVKD. V was shortened by 5 bases and J by 2 bases, with 10 bases between the two germline ends. This chain's CDR3 is CAISPGNAYEQYV. The CDR3 nucleotides are TGTGCCATCAGTCCCGGTAACGCCTACGAGCAGTACGTC.

A note on this clonotype: Given the absence of the conserved phenylalanine or tryptophan at the CDR3 end, a read error is likely. This sequence joins TRBV6-1 and TRBJ1-4; D perhaps matches TRBD1 (5 bases). The CDR3 has 14 amino acids. V lost 7 bases to trimming and J lost 2 bases, with 11 bases between them. CDR1 is MNHNS, CDR2 SASEGT, per germline. The CDR3 loop reads CASNRLQTNEKLFS. The CDR3 DNA reads as TGTGCCAGCAACAGGCTGCAGACTAATGAAAAACTGTTTTCT.

The chain combines TRBV6-1 with TRBJ2-5, with D possibly TRBD2 on 6 matching bases. This CDR3 is built from 16 residues. Germline-derived CDR1 and CDR2 are MNHNS and SASEGT. V lost 3 bases and J 7 bases, leaving 21 bases between the germline ends. The CDR3 coding sequence is TGTGCCAGCAGTGAGGGAGGTGTTGGCAGGGCGCGGACCCAGTACTTC. The encoded protein is CASSEGGVGRARTQYF.

V is TRBV11-1 and J is TRBJ1-1; D call uncertain. Germline V lookup: CDR1 SGHAT, CDR2 FQDESV (reference sequence). V shed 4 bases and J shed 0 bases, with 9 bases lying between them. This CDR3 region has 14 residues. The CDR3, as DNA: TGTGCCAGCAGCTCCTATAGGCTGAACACTGAAGCTTTCTTT. As protein: CASSSYRLNTEAFF.

This clonotype showed up just a few times. The rearrangement links TRBV21-1 to TRBJ1-5; the tabulated D call, TRBD1, remains unverified against the DNA. TRBV21-1 is marked as a pseudogene. The length of the CDR3 is 17 residues. CDR3 sequence: CASSPKGRGVEHQPQHF. DNA of the CDR3: TGTGCCAGCAGTCCAAAGGGCAGGGGAGTGGAACATCAGCCCCAGCATTTT.

This clonotype was detected ten times or more. The chain carries TRBV7-9 and TRBJ2-5; a weak D match, TRBD1 (5 bases). The CDR3 contains 13 residues. Germline lookup yields CDR1 SEHNR and CDR2 FQNEAQ (reference sequence). Trimming pared 0 bases from V and 4 bases from J, leaving 6 bases between. The CDR3 reads CASSLAGAETQYF. CDR3 in DNA: TGTGCCAGCAGCTTAGCAGGGGCAGAGACCCAGTACTTC.

This clonotype has just a few counts. V and J are TRBV5-4 and TRBJ1-1; D is uncertain. Per the germline V gene, CDR1 is SGHNT and CDR2 is YYREEE (reference sequence). Trimming removed 3 bases at V and 3 bases at J, with 9 bases between. The CDR3 length is 13 residues. The CDR3 loop is CASSSAWDTEAFF. The CDR3 bases are TGTGCCAGCAGCTCAGCTTGGGACACTGAAGCTTTCTTT. Using reference TRBV5-4 and TRBJ1-1 for the parts outside the CDR3, the full variable domain is ETGVTQSPTHLIKTRGQQVTLRCSSQSGHNTVSWYQQALGQGPQFIFQYYREEENGRGNFPPRFSGLQFPNYSSELNVNALELDDSALYLCASSSAWDTEAFFGQGTRLTVV.

This clonotype occurred a few times. The chain is built from TRBV24-1 and TRBJ2-5, with no clear D. V was trimmed by 3 bases and J by 5 bases, leaving 18 bases between them. The CDR3 totals 16 residues. CDR1 and CDR2 from the germline V gene are KGHDR and SFDVKD. The CDR3 is CATSDARHGLGETQYF. Here the CDR3 DNA reads TGTGCCACCAGTGATGCGAGACACGGCCTTGGGGAGACCCAGTACTTC.

The rearrangement uses TRBV7-9 and TRBJ2-1, with no clear D. The CDR3 runs to 14 residues. Germline lookup yields CDR1 SEHNR and CDR2 FQNEAQ (reference sequence). Trimming shortened V by 3 bases and J by 4 bases, and 10 bases separated the two germline ends. CDR3 in amino acids: CASSFPDPYNEQFF. In DNA form, the CDR3 reads TGTGCCAGCAGCTTCCCAGACCCGTACAATGAGCAGTTCTTC.

V and J are TRBV27 and TRBJ1-6; tentatively, D is TRBD1 (5 bases). The CDR3 contains 12 residues. Per the germline V gene, CDR1 is MNHEY and CDR2 is SMNVEV (reference sequence). V lost 6 bases and J 6 bases, leaving 6 bases between the germline ends. This CDR3 reads CASRTANSPLHF. DNA for the CDR3: TGTGCCAGCAGGACAGCTAATTCACCCCTCCACTTT.

The chain recombines TRBV21-1 with TRBJ2-4. TRBV21-1 is listed as a pseudogene. The CDR3 runs to 9 residues. The CDR3 nucleotides read TGTGCCAGCCCCGACATTCAGTACTTC. Translated: CASPDIQYF.

This clonotype was counted a few times. This chain uses TRBV7-2 with TRBJ2-3, with D possibly matching TRBD2 (7 bases). This CDR3 is 15 amino acids long. V was cut by 3 bases and J by 1 base, with 11 bases left in between. Germline CDR1 is SGHTA and CDR2 is FQGNSA. CDR3 in DNA: TGTGCCAGCAGCTTGGGGGGGGCAGGCACAGATACGCAGTATTTT. This translates into CASSLGGAGTDTQYF.

The chain couples TRBV12-3 or TRBV12-4 to TRBJ2-1; tentatively, D is TRBD1 (5 bases). Trimming shortened V by 7 bases and J by 5 bases, and 12 bases separated the two germline ends. CDR3 length: 13 residues. The chain's CDR3 is CASTPDNNNEQFF. The CDR3 nucleotides are TGTGCCAGCACTCCGGACAACAACAATGAGCAGTTCTTC.

The chain recombines TRBV7-2 with TRBJ2-3, with 8 bases matching TRBD2. There are 16 residues in the CDR3. The V and J ends lost 0 bases and 2 bases, in that order; junction bases with no gene match: 4. Germline-derived CDR1 and CDR2 are SGHTA and FQGNSA. The CDR3 DNA reads as TGTGCCAGCAGCTTAGCTAGCGGGGTTAACACAGATACGCAGTATTTT. Protein: CASSLASGVNTDTQYF.

The CDR3, as DNA: TGCGCCAGCAGCCAAGAAGGGAGTCTCAGTACGCAGTATTTT. As protein: CASSQEGSLSTQYF. This chain links TRBV4-3 with TRBJ2-3; D is possibly TRBD2 (5 bases). CDR1 is LGHNA, CDR2 YSLEER, per germline. CDR3 length: 14 amino acids. Trimming took off 0 bases at V and 8 bases at J, with 12 bases between the two ends.

This clonotype was counted at least ten times. The chain has TRBV14 and TRBJ2-1; 8 bases align to TRBD2. V lost 1 base and J lost 10; bases outside the gene matches: 3. The germline V gene encodes CDR1 SGHDN and CDR2 FVKESK. The CDR3 sequence is 13 residues long. The CDR3 loop reads CASSQVRTSEQFF. Written as DNA, the CDR3 is TGTGCCAGCAGCCAAGTTAGGACTAGCGAGCAGTTCTTC.

The chain uses TRBV29-1 and TRBJ2-7, with 8 bases fitting TRBD2. Germline V gene sequence: CDR1 SQVTM, CDR2 ANQGSEA. This CDR3 spans 15 amino acids. V shed 3 bases and J 4 bases; nucleotides not matched to a gene: 11. CDR3 loop: CSVDLRASGFYEQYV. Written as DNA, the CDR3 is TGCAGCGTTGACTTGAGGGCTAGCGGGTTTTACGAGCAGTACGTC.

This clonotype came up a few times. The chain is built from TRBV10-3 and TRBJ2-3, with 8 bases that match TRBD1. The germline CDR1 and CDR2 sequences are ENHRY and SYGVKD. V was pared by 5 bases and J by 3 bases, with 13 bases of the junction left unmatched. The CDR3 runs 17 residues. This CDR3 reads CAISTLDREALTDTQYF. The CDR3 DNA reads TGTGCCATCAGTACTCTGGACAGGGAAGCCCTAACAGATACGCAGTATTTT.

The CDR3 here is CASSPGPPGGDTQYF. The CDR3 DNA follows: TGTGCCAGCAGCCCCGGCCCCCCGGGAGGAGATACGCAGTATTTT. The J gene is TRBJ2-3, the V gene TRBV7-3, with 7 bases identical to TRBD2. The CDR3 loop spans 15 amino acids. J gave up 5 bases and V 5 bases, and 10 bases lay outside the gene matches. From germline, CDR1 is SGHTA and CDR2 FQGTGA.

In its sample, this clonotype was seen many times. V and J are TRBV12-3 or TRBV12-4 and TRBJ1-3; D is undetermined. The CDR3 is 14 amino acids. Deletions cut 5 bases from V and 5 bases from J, with 13 bases between. DNA for the CDR3: TGTGCCAGCAGTGGTCCGGGAGGACGAAACACCATATATTTT. This encodes CASSGPGGRNTIYF.

This rearrangement joins TRBV20-1 to TRBJ2-1; 14 bases match TRBD2. The CDR3 covers 17 residues. Germline values: CDR1 DFQATT, CDR2 SNEGSKA (reference sequence). V lost 1 base and J lost 3; bases outside the gene matches: 5. CDR3 in amino acids: CSARGLAGGPVYNEQFF. The DNA of the CDR3 is TGCAGTGCTAGAGGACTAGCGGGGGGGCCGGTCTACAATGAGCAGTTCTTC.

This clonotype was counted ten times or more. The chain couples TRBV29-1 to TRBJ2-5; D ambiguous. V gave up 3 bases and J gave up 5 bases, with 10 bases separating them. Germline V CDR1 and CDR2: SQVTM, ANQGSEA. CDR3 size: 12 residues. CDR3 nucleotides: TGCAGCGTTGATTCTGCCCGGGAGACCCAGTACTTC. It encodes CSVDSARETQYF.

The DNA for the CDR3 is TGTGCTAGTGGTTTGTCGGGACAGGAGATAGCCAAAAACATTCAGTACTTC. Its translation: CASGLSGQEIAKNIQYF. The rearrangement links TRBV12-5 to TRBJ2-4; TRBD1 matches 8 bases. Trimming cost V 2 bases and J 0 bases; bases outside gene matches: 6. The CDR3 sequence is 17 residues long. Germline loops: CDR1 LGHNT, CDR2 FRNRAP.

This clonotype was observed a handful of times. The chain joins TRBV28 to TRBJ2-7, with TRBD1 matching over 7 bases. Germline trimming cut 6 bases from V and 3 bases from J; bases unmatched to any gene: 2. This CDR3 region has 12 residues. Germline V lookup: CDR1 MDHEN, CDR2 SYDVKM. The CDR3 DNA reads as TGTGCCAGCAGGACAGGGATCTACGAGCAGTACTTC. Translated: CASRTGIYEQYF.

The CDR3 sequence: CASSLVSADTQYF. Here the CDR3 DNA reads TGCGCCAGCAGCTTGGTATCGGCAGATACGCAGTATTTT. V is TRBV5-1 and J is TRBJ2-3; D uncertain. The V end lost 0 bases, the J end lost 4 bases, and 6 bases lay between the germline ends. The CDR3 consists of 13 residues. CDR1 is SGHRS and CDR2 is YFSETQ in the germline V gene.

In this sample, this clonotype turned up a few times. This chain uses TRBV10-3 with TRBJ1-2; D is unclear. CDR1 and CDR2 from the germline V gene are ENHRY and SYGVKD. The CDR3 length is 15 residues. V gave up 7 bases and J gave up 1 base, with 16 bases separating them. The CDR3 region is CAIKGGLASNYGYTF. Here the CDR3 DNA reads TGTGCCATCAAGGGCGGGCTAGCCAGTAACTATGGCTACACCTTC.

This chain joins TRBV7-3 and TRBJ2-3; the match to TRBD2 covers 11 bases. CDR3 size: 16 residues. The germline gives CDR1 SGHTA, CDR2 FQGTGA. V lost 5 bases and J lost 4; bases outside the gene matches: 8. The CDR3 is CASSVSGGADADTQYF. Here the CDR3 DNA reads TGTGCCAGCAGCGTTAGCGGGGGGGCAGACGCAGATACGCAGTATTTT.

This clonotype was seen a handful of times. V gene TRBV27 combines with J gene TRBJ2-6, with D uncertain. The germline CDR1 and CDR2 sequences are MNHEY and SMNVEV (reference sequence). The length of the CDR3 is 15 residues. V shed 10 bases and J shed 0 bases, with 13 bases lying between them. CDR3 in DNA: TGTGCCACCCTTGCCTGGATCTCTGGGGCCAACGTCCTGACTTTC. Protein: CATLAWISGANVLTF.

In its sample, this clonotype was seen a few times. The chain combines TRBV20-1 with TRBJ1-3, with D perhaps TRBD1 (5 bases). The CDR3 is 15 amino acids. The germline V gene encodes CDR1 DFQATT and CDR2 SNEGSKA (reference sequence). The ends were cut back, 5 bases at V and 3 bases at J, with 17 bases in the middle. Written as DNA, the CDR3 is TGCAGTGCTTCCGACAAGGAGGGGAGTGGAAACACCATATATTTT. Protein product: CSASDKEGSGNTIYF.

V gene TRBV12-2 combines with J gene TRBJ2-5; no DNA check was done on the table's D call, TRBD2. TRBV12-2 is listed as a pseudogene. CDR3 length equals 15 residues. For the CDR3, the DNA is TGTGCAAGTCGCCTTCCAGCCACTAGTCTGGAGACCCAGTACTTC. This translates into CASRLPATSLETQYF.